Below, 29 T cell receptor beta chains from the same sample are listed, as sequenced in a study of blood T cell repertoires in COVID-19. Assay: immunoSEQ multiplex PCR; the TCRdb copy retains only in-frame clones and omits some. The sample has 90,000 to 120,000 clones, about four fifths seen once. Sequencing used peripheral blood. The receptors stem from a woman aged 80 or over with active or convalescent COVID-19.

The chain links TRBV7-3 to TRBJ1-1; D call uncertain. This CDR3 comprises 14 residues. Trimming took off 0 bases at V and 1 base at J, with 6 bases between the two ends. Germline V gives CDR1 SGHTA, CDR2 FQGTGA. CDR3 sequence: CASSLTGENTEAFF. The CDR3 DNA sequence: TGTGCCAGCAGCTTAACAGGAGAGAACACTGAAGCTTTCTTT.

This clone was counted a few times. This chain joins TRBV2 and TRBJ1-6; maybe TRBD1 (5 bases). The germline V gene has CDR1 SNHLY and CDR2 FYNNEI. The CDR3 has 14 residues. The V end was cut by 6 bases, the J end by 7 bases, with 13 bases between. CDR3 sequence (DNA): TGTGCCAGCAGCGTGGACAATTCAAATTCACCCCTCCACTTT. Translating it yields CASSVDNSNSPLHF.

The chain joins TRBV7-2 to TRBJ1-1; 7 nucleotides match TRBD1. CDR3 size: 15 residues. Germline loops: CDR1 SGHTA, CDR2 FQGNSA. The V gene end was trimmed by 6 bases and the J gene end by 5 bases; junction bases not matched to a gene: 12. The CDR3 sequence: CASSQLQGGLTEAFF. In nucleotides, the CDR3 is TGTGCCAGCAGTCAACTCCAGGGGGGCCTTACTGAAGCTTTCTTT.

This clone showed up just once. The chain uses TRBV28 and TRBJ1-4; D call uncertain. This CDR3 is built from 15 residues. Germline values: CDR1 MDHEN, CDR2 SYDVKM. Trimming stripped 0 bases from V and 4 bases from J, with 9 bases between. The CDR3 spells CASSLWSTGNEKLFF. Here the CDR3 DNA reads TGTGCCAGCAGTTTATGGAGCACGGGTAATGAAAAACTGTTTTTT.

J is TRBJ1-2 and V is TRBV6-5; 7 bases map to TRBD1. Germline V lookup: CDR1 MNHEY, CDR2 SVGAGI. Unmatched junction bases numbered 16, after V lost 10 bases and J lost 11 bases. The CDR3 loop spans 13 amino acids. For the CDR3, the DNA is TGTGCCACCGTACCGACAGGGCGTTGGGGTTACACCTTC. Translated, it gives CATVPTGRWGYTF.

The gene calls are TRBV6-5 and TRBJ1-5; tentative D call: TRBD1 (5 bases). V lost 8 bases and J lost 0, with 11 bases in between. This CDR3 is built from 14 residues. Germline assignment: CDR1 MNHEY and CDR2 SVGAGI. The CDR3 DNA reads as TGTGCCAGCTGGGGGGGGTATAGCAATCAGCCCCAGCATTTT. Residues: CASWGGYSNQPQHF.

The rearrangement uses TRBV29-1 and TRBJ2-7; the D gene is possibly TRBD1 (5 bases). This CDR3 has 14 amino acids. Germline CDR1 reads SQVTM; CDR2 reads ANQGSEA. Trimming removed 4 bases from V and 0 bases from J, with 13 bases in between. CDR3 DNA sequence: TGCAGCGTTGGGGGCAGACTTAGCTCCTACGAGCAGTACTTC. Protein product: CSVGGRLSSYEQYF.

The chain is built from TRBV9 and TRBJ1-2; 8 nucleotides agree with TRBD1. The CDR3 totals 16 residues. Germline V gene lookup returns CDR1 SGDLS and CDR2 YYNGEE. V was pared by 0 bases and J by 4 bases, with 8 bases of the junction left unmatched. DNA of the CDR3: TGTGCCAGCAGCGTAGCTGCGGGACAGGACGTCTATGGCTACACCTTC. It codes for CASSVAAGQDVYGYTF.

The rearrangement links TRBV5-1 to TRBJ1-5, with no clear D. Between the trimmed V and J ends, which lost 0 bases and 3 bases, there was a span of 7 bases. CDR3 length: 14 amino acids. Germline V lookup: CDR1 SGHRS, CDR2 YFSETQ. CDR3 in DNA: TGCGCCAGCAGCTTGGACAGCCTCAATCAGCCCCAGCATTTT. This encodes CASSLDSLNQPQHF.

The rearrangement uses TRBV7-6 and TRBJ2-3; TRBD2 might be the D (5 bases). There are 16 residues in the CDR3. Between the trimmed V and J ends, which lost 1 base and 0 bases, there was a span of 11 bases. Germline CDR1 SGHVS, CDR2 FNYEAQ. The CDR3 nucleotides are TGTGCCAGCAGCTTAGGACGGGGATCTAGCACAGATACGCAGTATTTT. It is translated as CASSLGRGSSTDTQYF.

This clone was counted a few times. The CDR3 coding sequence is TGCAGCGTTGGTGGGTCGGGGAACACTGAAGCTTTCTTT. It encodes CSVGGSGNTEAFF. The gene calls are TRBV29-1 and TRBJ1-1, with D uncertain. Trimming shortened V by 4 bases and J by 1 base, and 10 bases separated the two germline ends. CDR1 SQVTM and CDR2 ANQGSEA come from the germline V gene. The CDR3 consists of 13 residues.

The chain carries TRBV5-1 and TRBJ1-5, with 7 bases that match TRBD1. From germline, CDR1 is SGHRS and CDR2 YFSETQ. CDR3 length equals 15 residues. J gave up 5 bases and V 0 bases, and 5 bases lay outside the gene matches. CDR3 sequence: CASSLEGQHYQPQHF. CDR3 coding DNA: TGCGCCAGCAGCTTGGAGGGACAGCACTATCAGCCCCAGCATTTT.

This chain uses TRBV7-8 with TRBJ2-1, with 9 positions matching TRBD1. This CDR3 is 17 amino acids long. Germline lookup yields CDR1 SGHVS and CDR2 FQNEAQ. The V and J ends lost 2 bases and 10 bases, in that order; junction bases with no gene match: 15. The CDR3 is CASSLLYSTGTGLEQFF. In DNA, the CDR3 is TGTGCCAGCAGCTTACTCTATTCTACAGGGACAGGGTTGGAGCAGTTCTTC.

This clone was seen only once. The rearrangement joins TRBV28 to TRBJ1-1, with TRBD1 identical over 7 bases. The CDR3 runs to 13 residues. Germline V lookup: CDR1 MDHEN, CDR2 SYDVKM. V gave up 5 bases and J gave up 7 bases; unmatched junction bases: 7. The CDR3 sequence is CASSIDRAVEAFF. For the CDR3, the DNA is TGTGCCAGCAGTATTGACAGGGCGGTTGAAGCTTTCTTT.

The rearrangement uses TRBV6-5 and TRBJ2-2; perhaps TRBD1 as D (7 bases). CDR1 MNHEY and CDR2 SVGAGI come from the germline V gene. Trimming cost V 6 bases and J 2 bases, with 10 bases left between them. This CDR3 contains 14 residues. This CDR3 is CASSRGVNTGELFF. CDR3 bases: TGTGCCAGCAGCAGGGGGGTTAACACCGGGGAGCTGTTTTTT.

The chain recombines TRBV7-2 with TRBJ1-1; possibly TRBD1 for D (6 bases). The V gene lost 3 bases and the J gene lost 2 bases, with 10 bases spanning the gap. The germline V gene has CDR1 SGHTA and CDR2 FQGNSA. CDR3 length equals 14 residues. CDR3 sequence reads: CASSLRDTNTEAFF. The CDR3, as DNA: TGTGCCAGCAGCTTGAGGGACACAAACACTGAAGCTTTCTTT.

The CDR3 loop is CASRPTGQLWPLHF. The CDR3 nucleotides are TGTGCCAGCAGACCGACGGGACAGCTTTGGCCCCTCCACTTT. The chain uses TRBV6-5 and TRBJ1-6; 7 bases agree with TRBD1. Looked up from germline, CDR1 is MNHEY and CDR2 is SVGAGI. J lost 13 bases, V lost 6 bases, and 12 bases had no gene match. The CDR3 is 14 residues long.

V is TRBV5-4 and J is TRBJ1-5; no clear D. V lost 2 bases to trimming and J lost 2 bases, with 11 bases between them. Germline values: CDR1 SGHNT, CDR2 YYREEE (reference sequence). The CDR3 contains 15 residues. The CDR3 loop is CASSLDGGRNQPQHF. CDR3 coding DNA: TGTGCCAGCAGCTTAGATGGAGGTCGCAATCAGCCCCAGCATTTT.

This chain links TRBV4-1 with TRBJ1-1; 8 positions agree with TRBD1. The germline V gene encodes CDR1 MGHRA and CDR2 YSYEKL. The CDR3 is 15 amino acids. Losses at the gene ends were 6 bases for V and 1 base for J; bases not matched to a gene: 7. The CDR3 region is CASRINDRGNTEAFF. The CDR3 DNA sequence: TGCGCCAGCAGGATTAATGACAGGGGGAACACTGAAGCTTTCTTT.

In its sample, this clone was seen once. The gene calls are TRBV4-1 and TRBJ1-5, with D possibly matching TRBD1 (6 bases). Germline assignment: CDR1 MGHRA and CDR2 YSYEKL. CDR3 length: 13 residues. Trimming left V 1 base short and J 5 bases short, with 6 bases between. The CDR3 DNA reads as TGCGCCAGCAGCCAAGGGGGGCATCAGCCCCAGCATTTT. It is translated as CASSQGGHQPQHF.

This sequence joins TRBV2 and TRBJ1-6; D uncertain. Germline CDR1 reads SNHLY; CDR2 reads FYNNEI. The V end was cut by 5 bases, the J end by 10 bases, with 15 bases between. The CDR3 extends over 14 amino acids. This CDR3 is CASSSLGRGSPLHF. In DNA, the CDR3 is TGTGCCAGCAGTTCCCTCGGCCGAGGGTCACCCCTCCACTTT.

The rearrangement joins TRBV2 to TRBJ2-1, with a tentative D call TRBD1 (6 bases). V was clipped by 6 bases and J by 7 bases, with 16 bases between them. The CDR3 runs to 14 residues. Per germline, CDR1 SNHLY and CDR2 FYNNEI. The CDR3 sequence is CASRYRVKQNEQFF. The CDR3 DNA reads TGTGCCAGCAGATACAGGGTAAAACAAAATGAGCAGTTCTTC.

J is TRBJ2-5 and V is TRBV7-9; TRBD1 might be the D (6 bases). This CDR3 has 15 residues. Germline lookup yields CDR1 SEHNR and CDR2 FQNEAQ (reference sequence). V was trimmed by 5 bases and J by 3 bases, leaving 16 bases between them. CDR3 nucleotides: TGTGCCAGCAGCCCGTCGACAGGAGGCGAAGAGACCCAGTACTTC. It translates to CASSPSTGGEETQYF.

This chain connects TRBV5-1 to TRBJ1-1, with D possibly being TRBD1 (5 bases). V lost 5 bases to trimming and J lost 0 bases, with 8 bases between them. The CDR3 loop spans 13 amino acids. Germline-derived CDR1 and CDR2 are SGHRS and YFSETQ. CDR3 coding DNA: TGCGCCAGCAGAGGGGTCATGAACACTGAAGCTTTCTTT. Translating it yields CASRGVMNTEAFF.

The table lists this clone with a few counts. The chain employs TRBV10-3 and TRBJ2-3; TRBD2 aligns across 8 bases. The J segment lost 6 bases and the V segment lost 0 bases, leaving 2 bases of the junction unmatched. Germline V gene data show CDR1 as ENHRY and CDR2 as SYGVKD. There are 14 residues in the CDR3. The CDR3 DNA reads TGTGCCATCAGTGAGTCGACGGGGGGGGATACGCAGTATTTT. This translates into CAISESTGGDTQYF.

The chain links TRBV7-2 to TRBJ2-1; 11 nucleotides agree with TRBD2. Germline assignment: CDR1 SGHTA and CDR2 FQGNSA. The CDR3 is made up of 16 amino acids. V shed 4 bases, J shed 6 bases, and the junction held 8 bases outside the gene matches. CDR3 protein: CASSSEGTSGSNEQFF. As DNA, the CDR3 is TGTGCCAGCAGCTCGGAAGGGACTAGCGGCTCCAATGAGCAGTTCTTC.

This chain links TRBV6-5 with TRBJ1-5; D is possibly TRBD1 (5 bases). The CDR3 sequence is 14 residues long. Trimming pared 9 bases from V and 3 bases from J, leaving 15 bases between. CDR1 is MNHEY and CDR2 is SVGAGI in the germline V gene. The CDR3 loop is CASRKRQINQPQHF. In DNA, the CDR3 is TGTGCCAGTAGGAAGAGACAGATCAATCAGCCCCAGCATTTT.

This rearrangement joins TRBV2 to TRBJ1-4; TRBD1 matches 12 bases. The J segment lost 5 bases and the V segment lost 8 bases, leaving 6 bases of the junction unmatched. Germline CDR1 SNHLY, CDR2 FYNNEI. This CDR3 is 15 amino acids long. CDR3 protein: CASEGQGARNEKLFF. CDR3 bases: TGTGCCAGCGAGGGACAGGGGGCGCGGAATGAAAAACTGTTTTTT.

The chain has TRBV5-1 and TRBJ2-3; D is perhaps TRBD2 (5 bases). The germline V gene has CDR1 SGHRS and CDR2 YFSETQ. This CDR3 region has 17 residues. V gave up 4 bases and J gave up 2 bases, with 20 bases separating them. The CDR3 is CASSPGWGSEYTDTQYF. The CDR3 coding sequence is TGCGCCAGCAGCCCCGGCTGGGGTAGCGAGTACACAGATACGCAGTATTTT. Supplemented by reference TRBV5-1 and TRBJ2-3, the full variable domain reads KAGVTQTPRYLIKTRGQQVTLSCSPISGHRSVSWYQQTPGQGLQFLFEYFSETQRNKGNFPGRFSGRQFSNSRSEMNVSTLELGDSALYLCASSPGWGSEYTDTQYFGPGTRLTVL.